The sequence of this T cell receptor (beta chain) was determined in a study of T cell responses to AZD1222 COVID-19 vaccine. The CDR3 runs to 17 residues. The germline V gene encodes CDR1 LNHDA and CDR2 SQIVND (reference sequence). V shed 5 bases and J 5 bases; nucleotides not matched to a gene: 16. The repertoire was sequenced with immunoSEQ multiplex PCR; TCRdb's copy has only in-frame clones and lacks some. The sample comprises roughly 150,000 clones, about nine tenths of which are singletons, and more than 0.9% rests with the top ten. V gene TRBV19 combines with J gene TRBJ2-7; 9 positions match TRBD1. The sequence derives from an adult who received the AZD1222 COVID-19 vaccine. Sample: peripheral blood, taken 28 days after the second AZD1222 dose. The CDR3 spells CASSSRGTGLNVDEQYF. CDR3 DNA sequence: TGTGCCAGTAGTTCGCGCGGGACAGGGCTTAACGTGGACGAGCAGTACTTC.